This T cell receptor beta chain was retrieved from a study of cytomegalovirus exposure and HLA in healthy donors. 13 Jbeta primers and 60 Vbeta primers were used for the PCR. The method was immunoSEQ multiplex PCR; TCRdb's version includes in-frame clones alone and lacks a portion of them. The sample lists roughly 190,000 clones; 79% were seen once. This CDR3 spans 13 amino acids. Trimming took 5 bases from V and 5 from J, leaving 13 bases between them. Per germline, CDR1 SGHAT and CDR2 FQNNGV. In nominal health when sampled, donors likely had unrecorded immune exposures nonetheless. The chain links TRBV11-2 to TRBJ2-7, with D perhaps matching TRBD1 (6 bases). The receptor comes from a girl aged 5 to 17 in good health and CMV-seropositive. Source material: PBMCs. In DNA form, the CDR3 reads TGTGCCAGCAGCCCCGGACAGTCTGACGAGCAGTACTTC. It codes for CASSPGQSDEQYF.